Each of the 29 T cell receptor beta chains below was sequenced from the same sample in a study of cytomegalovirus exposure and HLA in healthy donors. Primers: 60 Vbeta forward and 13 Jbeta reverse. Only in-frame clones appear in the TCRdb table, and some are missing; sequencing was by immunoSEQ multiplex PCR. The sample carries about 200,000 clones, 82% recorded once. The sample comprised PBMCs. These receptors all come from a woman between 40 and 50 years old in good health and CMV-seronegative.

This clone was detected once. J is TRBJ1-1 and V is TRBV20-1, with a weak D call TRBD1 (6 bases). Deletions cut 1 base from V and 10 bases from J, with 10 bases between. In germline, CDR1 is DFQATT, CDR2 SNEGSKA (reference sequence). The CDR3 is made up of 11 amino acids. This CDR3 reads CSARGQGLAFF. The CDR3 region has the DNA TGCAGTGCTAGAGGCCAGGGGCTAGCTTTCTTT.

The table lists this clone with a count of one. The chain recombines TRBV28 with TRBJ2-1; 8 bases agree with TRBD1. CDR1 MDHEN and CDR2 SYDVKM come from the germline V gene. The CDR3 is made up of 15 amino acids. V was clipped by 5 bases and J by 6 bases; unmatched bases: 9. The CDR3 DNA is TGTGCCAGCAGTAGCCAGGGGGCGCGTCTCAATGAGCAGTTCTTC. Its translation: CASSSQGARLNEQFF.

The J gene is TRBJ1-3, the V gene TRBV7-2; no reliable D call. Between the trimmed V and J ends, which lost 5 bases and 0 bases, there was a span of 14 bases. The CDR3 is 16 amino acids. Per the germline V gene, CDR1 is SGHTA and CDR2 is FQGNSA. Here the CDR3 reads CASSPTSGHSGNTIYF. The CDR3, as DNA: TGTGCCAGCAGCCCTACCTCAGGCCACTCTGGAAACACCATATATTTT.

V usage is TRBV7-8 and J usage is TRBJ1-1; tentatively, D is TRBD1 (6 bases). This CDR3 has 14 amino acids. Germline CDR1 SGHVS, CDR2 FQNEAQ. Trimming took 1 base from V and 1 from J, leaving 7 bases between them. In DNA, the CDR3 is TGTGCCAGCAGCTTAGACAGGGAGAACACTGAAGCTTTCTTT. Its translation: CASSLDRENTEAFF.

This chain joins TRBV2 and TRBJ1-2, with a weak D call TRBD1 (5 bases). Between the trimmed V and J ends, which lost 2 bases and 3 bases, there was a span of 7 bases. The CDR3 is 13 amino acids. The V gene's germline CDR1 is SNHLY and CDR2 FYNNEI. CDR3: CASSERQYYGYTF. Here the CDR3 DNA reads TGTGCCAGCAGTGAAAGACAGTACTATGGCTACACCTTC.

The chain is built from TRBV6-1 and TRBJ2-7; the match to TRBD1 covers 10 bases. Looked up from germline, CDR1 is MNHNS and CDR2 is SASEGT. The CDR3 consists of 15 residues. V lost 7 bases to trimming and J lost 7 bases; unmatched junction nucleotides: 13. The CDR3, as DNA: TGTGCCAGCACCACTAACCGGGACAGGGGATATGAGCAGTACTTC. Its translation: CASTTNRDRGYEQYF.

The chain is built from TRBV7-8 and TRBJ2-3; 10 bases match TRBD1. J gave up 6 bases and V 5 bases, and 11 bases lay outside the gene matches. CDR1 is SGHVS, CDR2 FQNEAQ, per germline. The CDR3 consists of 16 residues. CDR3 sequence: CASSPPRTGGIDTQYF. The CDR3 DNA reads as TGTGCCAGCAGCCCTCCCCGGACAGGGGGGATCGATACGCAGTATTTT.

This CDR3 is CASSPGQGEREKLFF. The CDR3 region has the DNA TGTGCCAGCAGTCCCGGACAGGGGGAGAGGGAAAAACTGTTTTTT. The rearrangement joins TRBV7-9 to TRBJ1-4; TRBD1 agrees at 10 bases. CDR1 SEHNR and CDR2 FQNEAQ come from the germline V gene (reference sequence). V was pared by 6 bases and J by 8 bases, with 9 bases of the junction left unmatched. The CDR3 covers 15 residues. Looking up the rest from reference TRBV7-9 and TRBJ1-4 gives the full variable domain: DTGVSQNPRHKITKRGQNVTFRCDPISEHNRLYWYRQTLGQGPEFLTYFQNEAQLEKSRLLSDRFSAERPKGSFSTLEIQRTEQGDSAMYLCASSPGQGEREKLFFGSGTQLSVL.

The chain recombines TRBV19 with TRBJ2-5; D might be TRBD2 (6 bases). The CDR3 loop spans 14 amino acids. Trimming left V 3 bases short and J 1 base short, with 9 bases between. Germline V lookup: CDR1 LNHDA, CDR2 SQIVND (reference sequence). The CDR3 is CASSIGSGQETQYF. CDR3 DNA sequence: TGTGCCAGTAGTATCGGTAGCGGCCAAGAGACCCAGTACTTC.

CDR3 sequence (DNA): TGCGCCAGCAGCCAAGGGCCTGAGCTTGGGGCCACTGAAGCTTTCTTT. This sequence encodes CASSQGPELGATEAFF. V gene TRBV4-1 combines with J gene TRBJ1-1, with D perhaps matching TRBD1 (5 bases). The germline V gene encodes CDR1 MGHRA and CDR2 YSYEKL. The CDR3 has 16 amino acids. The germline V and J ends were trimmed by 1 base and 4 bases, with 16 bases remaining between them.

The chain uses TRBV5-4 and TRBJ2-5; TRBD2 is a possible D gene (5 bases). Germline CDR1 is SGHNT and CDR2 is YYREEE (reference sequence). Trimming shortened V by 0 bases and J by 5 bases, and 17 bases separated the two germline ends. CDR3 length equals 16 residues. The CDR3 DNA reads as TGTGCCAGCAGCTTGGTTGGGTGGGAGTCTGAGGAGACCCAGTACTTC. Translated: CASSLVGWESEETQYF. Together with reference TRBV5-4 and TRBJ2-5, the CDR3 gives the full variable domain: ETGVTQSPTHLIKTRGQQVTLRCSSQSGHNTVSWYQQALGQGPQFIFQYYREEENGRGNFPPRFSGLQFPNYSSELNVNALELDDSALYLCASSLVGWESEETQYFGPGTRLLVL.

This chain joins TRBV2 and TRBJ2-6; D ambiguous. The CDR3 spans 16 residues. Germline V gene lookup returns CDR1 SNHLY and CDR2 FYNNEI. The ends were cut back, 4 bases at V and 4 bases at J, with 14 bases in the middle. The CDR3 sequence: CASSALELRGANVLTF. The CDR3 DNA is TGTGCCAGCAGTGCATTAGAGCTGAGGGGGGCCAACGTCCTGACTTTC.

J is TRBJ1-3 and V is TRBV5-1; D remains ambiguous. This CDR3 is built from 17 residues. V lost 0 bases and J 0 bases, leaving 13 bases between the germline ends. Germline CDR1 SGHRS, CDR2 YFSETQ. CDR3 DNA: TGCGCCAGCAGCTTGGTGGAGGGAGGGAGCTCTGGAAACACCATATATTTT. It is translated as CASSLVEGGSSGNTIYF.

The CDR3 region has the DNA TGTGCCAGCAGTTCGAGGCGGACTGAAGCTTTCTTT. It codes for CASSSRRTEAFF. The chain uses TRBV28 and TRBJ1-1; D unclear. Trimming removed 4 bases at V and 5 bases at J, with 8 bases between. The CDR3 is made up of 12 amino acids. Germline CDR1 and CDR2: MDHEN and SYDVKM.

The rearrangement uses TRBV13 and TRBJ2-7, with D tentatively TRBD2 (6 bases). V shed 5 bases and J shed 7 bases, with 15 bases lying between them. The CDR3 is 13 residues long. CDR1 and CDR2 from the germline V gene are PRHDT and FYEKMQ (reference sequence). CDR3 coding DNA: TGTGCCAGCAGCCAAGCTCGGGCGGGGGAGCAGTACTTC. Translation: CASSQARAGEQYF. The full variable domain, rest sourced from reference TRBV13 and TRBJ2-7, is AAGVIQSPRHLIKEKRETATLKCYPIPRHDTVYWYQQGPGQDPQFLISFYEKMQSDKGSIPDRFSAQQFSDYHSELNMSSLELGDSALYFCASSQARAGEQYFGPGTRLTVT.

The V call is TRBV30, the J call TRBJ2-3; D call uncertain. Deletions cut 0 bases from V and 2 bases from J, with 9 bases between. CDR1 and CDR2 (germline): GTSNPN, SVGIG (reference sequence). The CDR3 consists of 14 residues. CDR3: CAWSVSRPTDTQYF. In DNA, the CDR3 is TGTGCCTGGAGTGTGTCTAGGCCCACAGATACGCAGTATTTT.

The count of this clone is one. This chain connects TRBV9 to TRBJ2-3; D unresolved. CDR3 length: 15 residues. Trimming shortened V by 0 bases and J by 0 bases, and 8 bases separated the two germline ends. Germline CDR1 SGDLS, CDR2 YYNGEE. CDR3 residues: CASSVDETSTDTQYF. The CDR3 DNA reads TGTGCCAGCAGCGTAGACGAGACTAGCACAGATACGCAGTATTTT. The variable domain in full, with the rest retrieved from reference TRBV9 and TRBJ2-3, is DSGVTQTPKHLITATGQRVTLRCSPRSGDLSVYWYQQSLDQGLQFLIQYYNGEERAKGNILERFSAQQFPDLHSELNLSSLELGDSALYFCASSVDETSTDTQYFGPGTRLTVL.

The chain carries TRBV28 and TRBJ1-1; D is uncertain. Germline V gene sequence: CDR1 MDHEN, CDR2 SYDVKM. Deletions cut 1 base from V and 8 bases from J, with 17 bases between. This CDR3 comprises 15 residues. The CDR3 here is CASSLSRVGRGEAFF. The CDR3, as DNA: TGTGCCAGCAGTTTATCCAGAGTCGGGCGCGGGGAAGCTTTCTTT.

Only a few counts were recorded for this clone. This chain uses TRBV6-5 with TRBJ2-2; 8 bases fit TRBD1. The CDR3 consists of 15 residues. V lost 6 bases and J lost 4; bases outside the gene matches: 7. The germline V gene has CDR1 MNHEY and CDR2 SVGAGI. The chain's CDR3 is CASRSQGAGTGELFF. The CDR3 region has the DNA TGTGCCAGCAGATCTCAGGGGGCGGGCACCGGGGAGCTGTTTTTT.

The chain combines TRBV29-1 with TRBJ1-1; D is uncertain. V lost 6 bases and J 1 base, leaving 18 bases between the germline ends. The CDR3 covers 15 residues. Germline lookup yields CDR1 SQVTM and CDR2 ANQGSEA. CDR3 residues: CSVPRGRGWNTEAFF. CDR3 nucleotides: TGCAGCGTCCCCAGAGGGCGGGGTTGGAACACTGAAGCTTTCTTT.

This clone was found once. The chain joins TRBV7-8 to TRBJ2-7, with TRBD2 matching over 7 bases. Germline V gives CDR1 SGHVS, CDR2 FQNEAQ. The CDR3 extends over 15 amino acids. Trimming at V came to 2 bases and at J to 4 bases, leaving 8 bases not matched to a gene. This chain's CDR3 is CASSLRRELGYEQYF. The CDR3 nucleotides read TGTGCCAGCAGCTTACGGCGGGAGCTGGGATACGAGCAGTACTTC.

The chain uses TRBV27 and TRBJ2-6; TRBD1 might be the D (6 bases). CDR1 MNHEY and CDR2 SMNVEV come from the germline V gene (reference sequence). The CDR3 is 16 residues long. The V end was cut by 2 bases, the J end by 0 bases, with 8 bases between. The CDR3 loop reads CASSLQDSSGANVLTF. Written as DNA, the CDR3 is TGTGCCAGCAGTTTACAGGACAGCTCTGGGGCCAACGTCCTGACTTTC.

The rearrangement joins TRBV6-5 to TRBJ2-7, with D unresolved. The CDR3 covers 11 residues. V shed 4 bases and J shed 5 bases, with 6 bases lying between them. Germline CDR1 is MNHEY and CDR2 is SVGAGI. As DNA, the CDR3 is TGTGCCAGCAGTTTTTTTAACGAGCAGTACTTC. It codes for CASSFFNEQYF.

The CDR3 reads CASSLSGGMGTDTQYF. The DNA of the CDR3 is TGTGCCAGCAGCTTATCTGGCGGAATGGGCACAGATACGCAGTATTTT. The chain recombines TRBV7-9 with TRBJ2-3; D unresolved. V lost 2 bases and J 1 base, leaving 13 bases between the germline ends. CDR3 length: 16 amino acids. The germline V gene has CDR1 SEHNR and CDR2 FQNEAQ (reference sequence).

The rearrangement joins TRBV13 to TRBJ2-7; TRBD2 matches 9 bases. V shed 5 bases and J 3 bases; nucleotides not matched to a gene: 5. CDR3 length equals 14 residues. The germline V gene encodes CDR1 PRHDT and CDR2 FYEKMQ (reference sequence). CDR3 in DNA: TGTGCCAGCAGCAAAACGCGGGGGGGCTACGAGCAGTACTTC. Protein: CASSKTRGGYEQYF.

The rearrangement joins TRBV9 to TRBJ1-2; 8 nucleotides align to TRBD1. The ends lost 4 bases at V and 2 bases at J; junction bases unmatched: 4. Germline V gives CDR1 SGDLS, CDR2 YYNGEE. This CDR3 comprises 14 residues. The CDR3 DNA sequence: TGTGCCAGCAGCACCCGGACAGGGAACTATGGCTACACCTTC. Encoded protein: CASSTRTGNYGYTF.

This clone occurred a few times. J is TRBJ1-2 and V is TRBV7-3; TRBD1 might be the D (6 bases). The germline V and J ends were trimmed by 1 base and 3 bases, with 12 bases remaining between them. CDR1 and CDR2 (germline): SGHTA, FQGTGA. This CDR3 is 15 amino acids long. The CDR3 spells CASSLKGGTHYGYTF. The CDR3 region has the DNA TGTGCCAGCAGCTTAAAGGGGGGGACTCACTATGGCTACACCTTC.

Comment on this clone: At one end the junction does not follow the germline gene, possibly because of a read error. The DNA for the CDR3 is TGCGCGGGGTCAGAGGCCAAAAACGCCTACGAGCAGTACTTC. Its protein is CAGSEAKNAYEQYF. V usage is TRBV27 and J usage is TRBJ2-7; TRBD2 is a possible D gene (6 bases). The CDR3 contains 14 residues. Looked up from germline, CDR1 is MNHEY and CDR2 is SMNVEV (reference sequence).

The V call is TRBV19, the J call TRBJ1-1; D is possibly TRBD1 (6 bases). The CDR3 is 12 residues long. Germline V CDR1 and CDR2: LNHDA, SQIVND (reference sequence). The V and J ends lost 7 bases and 6 bases respectively, with 12 bases between them. DNA of the CDR3: TGTGCCAGTACCCCGGGACACGCTGAAGCTTTCTTT. It translates to CASTPGHAEAFF.